The T cell receptor beta chain described here comes from a study of T cell repertoires in cytomegalovirus infection. A single record per CDR3 protein comes from TCRdb applying MiXCR to the reads. The repertoire includes more than 95,000 distinct CDR3 sequences, more than 30% of them detected once, and about 53% sits in the top ten. Germline V CDR1 and CDR2: DFQATT, SNEGSKA (reference sequence). V lost 0 bases, J lost 3 bases, and 11 bases stayed unmatched. The CDR3 covers 16 residues. Concerning this clonotype itself: Antigen: not known.

This TCR was sampled from a human donor in good health (CMV status not recorded). Some clones in this sample may be carry-over from other donors' samples. This specimen was CD8+ T cells from cultured PBMCs, taken from culture after CMV antigen stimulation. The chain links TRBV20-1 to TRBJ2-7; 7 bases are a match to TRBD1. The DNA for the CDR3 is TGCAGTGCTAGAGATCCCCTCGTCGACAGGGACTACGAGCAGTACTTC. Its protein product is CSARDPLVDRDYEQYF.